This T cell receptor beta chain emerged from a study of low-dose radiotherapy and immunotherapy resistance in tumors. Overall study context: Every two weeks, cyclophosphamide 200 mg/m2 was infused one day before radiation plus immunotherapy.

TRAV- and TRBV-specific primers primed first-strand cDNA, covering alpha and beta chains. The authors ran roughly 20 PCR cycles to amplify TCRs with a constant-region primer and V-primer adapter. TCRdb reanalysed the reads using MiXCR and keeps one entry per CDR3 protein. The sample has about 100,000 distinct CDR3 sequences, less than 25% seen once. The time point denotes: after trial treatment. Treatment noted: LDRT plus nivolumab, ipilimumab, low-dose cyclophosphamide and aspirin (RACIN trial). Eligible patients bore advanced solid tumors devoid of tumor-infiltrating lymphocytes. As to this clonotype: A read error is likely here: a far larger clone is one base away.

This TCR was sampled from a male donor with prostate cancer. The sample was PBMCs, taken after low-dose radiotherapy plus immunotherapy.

CDR3 residues: CASSYTHPWDKEQFF. The CDR3 coding sequence is TGTGCCAGCAGTTACACCCACCCTTGGGACAAGGAGCAGTTCTTC. The chain employs TRBV6-2 or TRBV6-3 and TRBJ2-1; tentatively, D is TRBD1 (6 bases). The CDR3 has 15 residues. Germline CDR1 is MNHEY and CDR2 is SVGEGT.